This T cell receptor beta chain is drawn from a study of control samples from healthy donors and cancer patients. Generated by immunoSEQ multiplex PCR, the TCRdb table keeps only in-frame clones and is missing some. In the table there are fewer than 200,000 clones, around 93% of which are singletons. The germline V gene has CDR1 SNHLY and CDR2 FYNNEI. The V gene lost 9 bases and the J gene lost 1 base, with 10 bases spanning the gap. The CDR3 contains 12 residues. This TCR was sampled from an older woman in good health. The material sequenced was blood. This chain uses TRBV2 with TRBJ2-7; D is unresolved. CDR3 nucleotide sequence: TGTGCCAGTGTCGACATTTCCTACGAGCAGTACTTC. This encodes CASVDISYEQYF.